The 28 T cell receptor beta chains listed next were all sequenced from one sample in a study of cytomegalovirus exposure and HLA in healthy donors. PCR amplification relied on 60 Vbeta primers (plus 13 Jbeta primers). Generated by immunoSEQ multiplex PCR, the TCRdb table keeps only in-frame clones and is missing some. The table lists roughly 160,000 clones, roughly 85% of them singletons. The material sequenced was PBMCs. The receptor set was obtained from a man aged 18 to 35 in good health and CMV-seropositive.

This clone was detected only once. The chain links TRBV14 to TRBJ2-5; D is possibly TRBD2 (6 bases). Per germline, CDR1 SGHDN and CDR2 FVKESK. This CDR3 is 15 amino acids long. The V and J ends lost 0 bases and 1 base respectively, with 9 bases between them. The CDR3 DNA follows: TGTGCCAGCAGCCAAGATGTACTAGCCCAAGAGACCCAGTACTTC. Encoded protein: CASSQDVLAQETQYF.

CDR3 sequence: CASSQDGGFTEAFF. The CDR3 nucleotides read TGCGCCAGCAGCCAAGACGGGGGGTTCACTGAAGCTTTCTTT. The rearrangement links TRBV4-1 to TRBJ1-1; the D gene is possibly TRBD1 (5 bases). V lost 0 bases, J lost 4 bases, and 9 bases lay in between. Germline V gene data show CDR1 as MGHRA and CDR2 as YSYEKL. The CDR3 runs to 14 residues.

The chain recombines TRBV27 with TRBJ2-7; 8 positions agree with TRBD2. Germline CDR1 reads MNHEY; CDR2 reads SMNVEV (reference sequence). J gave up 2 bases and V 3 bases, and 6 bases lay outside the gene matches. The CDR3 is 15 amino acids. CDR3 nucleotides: TGTGCCAGCAGTTTGGGACTAGGGATGACCTACGAGCAGTACTTC. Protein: CASSLGLGMTYEQYF.

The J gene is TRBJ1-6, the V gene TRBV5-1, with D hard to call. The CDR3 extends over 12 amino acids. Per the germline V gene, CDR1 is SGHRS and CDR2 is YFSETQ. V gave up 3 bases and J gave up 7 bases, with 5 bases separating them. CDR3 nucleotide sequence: TGCGCCAGCAGCTCTCAGAATTCACCCCTCCACTTT. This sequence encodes CASSSQNSPLHF.

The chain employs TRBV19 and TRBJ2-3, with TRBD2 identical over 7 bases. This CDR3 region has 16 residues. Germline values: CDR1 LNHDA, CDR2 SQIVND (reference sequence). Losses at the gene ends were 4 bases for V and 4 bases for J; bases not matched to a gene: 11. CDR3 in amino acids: CASSNELAKLSDTQYF. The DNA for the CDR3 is TGTGCCAGTAGTAACGAACTAGCGAAGCTCTCAGATACGCAGTATTTT.

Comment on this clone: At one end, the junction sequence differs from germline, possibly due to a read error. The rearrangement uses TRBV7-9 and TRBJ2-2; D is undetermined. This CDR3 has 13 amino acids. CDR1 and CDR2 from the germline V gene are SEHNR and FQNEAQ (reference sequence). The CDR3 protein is CSSSFYPAGELFF. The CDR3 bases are TGTTCCAGCAGCTTCTATCCGGCCGGGGAGCTGTTTTTT.

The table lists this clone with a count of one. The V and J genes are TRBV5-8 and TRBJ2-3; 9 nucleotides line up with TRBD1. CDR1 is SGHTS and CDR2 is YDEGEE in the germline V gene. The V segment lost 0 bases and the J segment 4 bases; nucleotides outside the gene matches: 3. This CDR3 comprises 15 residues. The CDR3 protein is CASSLVGQGPDTQYF. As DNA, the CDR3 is TGTGCCAGCAGCTTGGTGGGACAGGGTCCAGATACGCAGTATTTT.

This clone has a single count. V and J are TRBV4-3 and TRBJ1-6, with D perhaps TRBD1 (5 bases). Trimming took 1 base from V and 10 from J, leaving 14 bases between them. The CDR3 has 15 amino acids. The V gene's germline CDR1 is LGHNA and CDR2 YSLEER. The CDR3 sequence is CASSQVGGAGSPLHF. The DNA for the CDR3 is TGCGCCAGCAGCCAAGTTGGAGGGGCGGGATCACCCCTCCACTTT.

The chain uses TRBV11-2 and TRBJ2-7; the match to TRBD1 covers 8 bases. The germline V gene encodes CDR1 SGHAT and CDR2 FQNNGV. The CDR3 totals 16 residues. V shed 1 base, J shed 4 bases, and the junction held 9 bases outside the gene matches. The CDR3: CASSLAWTGRTYEQYF. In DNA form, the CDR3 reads TGTGCCAGCAGCTTAGCCTGGACAGGGAGGACGTACGAGCAGTACTTC. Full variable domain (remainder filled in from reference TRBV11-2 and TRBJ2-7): EAGVAQSPRYKIIEKRQSVAFWCNPISGHATLYWYQQILGQGPKLLIQFQNNGVVDDSQLPKDRFSAERLKGVDSTLKIQPAKLEDSAVYLCASSLAWTGRTYEQYFGPGTRLTVT.

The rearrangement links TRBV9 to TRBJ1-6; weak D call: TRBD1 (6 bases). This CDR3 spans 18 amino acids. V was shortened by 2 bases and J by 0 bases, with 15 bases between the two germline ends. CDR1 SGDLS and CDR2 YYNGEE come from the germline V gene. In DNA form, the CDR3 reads TGTGCCAGCAGCGTCGAGGGAGGGGGTAGCTCCTATAATTCACCCCTCCACTTT. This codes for CASSVEGGGSSYNSPLHF.

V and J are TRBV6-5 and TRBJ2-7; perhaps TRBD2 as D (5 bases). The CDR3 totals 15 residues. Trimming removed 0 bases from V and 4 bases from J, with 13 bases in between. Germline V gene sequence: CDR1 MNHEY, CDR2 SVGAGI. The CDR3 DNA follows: TGTGCCAGCAGTTACTCAGGGAGTTACGGGTACGAGCAGTACTTC. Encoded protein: CASSYSGSYGYEQYF.

The CDR3: CASSPTGAPGELFF. CDR3 DNA sequence: TGTGCCAGCAGCCCAACAGGGGCCCCCGGGGAGCTGTTTTTT. The chain is built from TRBV5-6 and TRBJ2-2; TRBD1 matches at 7 bases. This CDR3 is 14 amino acids long. CDR1 is SGHDT, CDR2 YYEEEE, per germline. With V trimmed by 4 bases and J by 6 bases, 6 bases remained unmatched.

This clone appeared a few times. CDR3 residues: CASSGSLYGYTF. The CDR3 DNA reads as TGTGCCAGCAGTGGGAGCCTATATGGCTACACCTTC. The gene calls are TRBV6-1 and TRBJ1-2; D gene uncertain. The CDR3 runs to 12 residues. V gave up 4 bases and J gave up 5 bases, with 8 bases separating them. Germline lookup yields CDR1 MNHNS and CDR2 SASEGT.

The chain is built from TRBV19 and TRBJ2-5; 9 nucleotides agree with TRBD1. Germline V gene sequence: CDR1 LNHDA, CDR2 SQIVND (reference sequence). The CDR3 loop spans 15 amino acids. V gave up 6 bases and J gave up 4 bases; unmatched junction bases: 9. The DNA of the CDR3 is TGTGCCAGTAGAAGAAACCGGGACAGGGTAGAGACCCAGTACTTC. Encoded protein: CASRRNRDRVETQYF.

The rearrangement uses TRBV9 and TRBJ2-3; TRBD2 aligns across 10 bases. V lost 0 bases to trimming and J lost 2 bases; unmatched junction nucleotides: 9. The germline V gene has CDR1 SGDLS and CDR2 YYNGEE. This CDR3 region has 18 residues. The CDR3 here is CASSVAAAGGENTDTQYF. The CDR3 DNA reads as TGTGCCAGCAGCGTAGCTGCAGCGGGGGGGGAAAACACAGATACGCAGTATTTT.

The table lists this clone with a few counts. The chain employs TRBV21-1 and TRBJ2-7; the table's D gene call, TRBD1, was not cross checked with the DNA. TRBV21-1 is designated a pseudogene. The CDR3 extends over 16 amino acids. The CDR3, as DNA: TGTGCCAGCAGCCCAGTACCGGGACAGGCAAACGACGAGCAGTACTTC. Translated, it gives CASSPVPGQANDEQYF.

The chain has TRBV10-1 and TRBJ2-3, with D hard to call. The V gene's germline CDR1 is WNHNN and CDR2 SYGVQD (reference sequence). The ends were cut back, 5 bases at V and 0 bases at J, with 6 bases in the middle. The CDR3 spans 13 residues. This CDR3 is CASSISSTDTQYF. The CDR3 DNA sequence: TGCGCCAGCAGTATCTCTAGCACAGATACGCAGTATTTT.

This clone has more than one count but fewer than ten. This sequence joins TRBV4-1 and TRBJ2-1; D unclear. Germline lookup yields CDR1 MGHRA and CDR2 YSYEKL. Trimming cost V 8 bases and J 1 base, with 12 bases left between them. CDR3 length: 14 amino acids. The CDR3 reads CASQTDKSYNEQFF. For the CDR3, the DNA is TGCGCCAGCCAAACTGACAAGTCCTACAATGAGCAGTTCTTC.

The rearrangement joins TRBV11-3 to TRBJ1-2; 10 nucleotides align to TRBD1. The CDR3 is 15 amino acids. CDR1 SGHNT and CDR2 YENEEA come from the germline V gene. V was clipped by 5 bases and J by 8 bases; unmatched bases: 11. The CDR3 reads CASSPRSGTGVGYTF. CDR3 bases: TGTGCCAGCAGCCCGCGGTCCGGGACAGGGGTGGGCTACACCTTC.

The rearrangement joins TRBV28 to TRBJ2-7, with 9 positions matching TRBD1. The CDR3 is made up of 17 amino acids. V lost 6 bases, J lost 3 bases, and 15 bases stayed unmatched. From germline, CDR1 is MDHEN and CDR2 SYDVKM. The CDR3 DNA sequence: TGTGCCAGCAGGGCCCCGGGACAGGGAAGGATTCGCTACGAGCAGTACTTC. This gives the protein CASRAPGQGRIRYEQYF.

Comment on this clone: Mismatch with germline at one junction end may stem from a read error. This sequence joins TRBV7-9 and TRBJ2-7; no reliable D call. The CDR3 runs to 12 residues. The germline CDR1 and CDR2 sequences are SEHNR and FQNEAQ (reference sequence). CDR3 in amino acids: CSSSLAGDEQYF. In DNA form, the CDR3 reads TGTTCCAGCAGCTTAGCCGGAGACGAGCAGTACTTC.

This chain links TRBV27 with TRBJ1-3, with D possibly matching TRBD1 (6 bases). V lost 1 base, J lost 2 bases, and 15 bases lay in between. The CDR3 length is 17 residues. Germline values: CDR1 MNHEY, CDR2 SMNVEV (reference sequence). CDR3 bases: TGTGCCAGCAGTTTATATGGGACACTTAACGCTGGAAACACCATATATTTT. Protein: CASSLYGTLNAGNTIYF.

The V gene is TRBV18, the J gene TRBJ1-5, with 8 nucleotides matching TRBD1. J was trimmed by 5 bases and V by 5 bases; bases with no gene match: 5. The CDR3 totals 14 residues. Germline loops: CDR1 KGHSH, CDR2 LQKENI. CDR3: CASSMGQAHQPQHF. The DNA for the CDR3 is TGTGCCAGCTCAATGGGACAGGCTCATCAGCCCCAGCATTTT.

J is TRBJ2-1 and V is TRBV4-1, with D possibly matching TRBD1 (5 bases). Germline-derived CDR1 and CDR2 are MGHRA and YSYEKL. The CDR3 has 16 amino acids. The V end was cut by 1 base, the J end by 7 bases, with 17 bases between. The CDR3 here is CASSQVGALPGNEQFF. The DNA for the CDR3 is TGCGCCAGCAGCCAAGTCGGAGCCTTGCCAGGGAATGAGCAGTTCTTC.

The CDR3 DNA reads as TGTGCCAGCAGTGACCTCTTTCTTACCCGGGACAGGTTAGGCGAGCAGTTCTTC. Translated: CASSDLFLTRDRLGEQFF. The rearrangement uses TRBV6-4 and TRBJ2-1; the match to TRBD1 covers 8 bases. The CDR3 loop spans 18 amino acids. Unmatched junction bases numbered 19, after V lost 2 bases and J lost 10 bases. In germline, CDR1 is MRHNA, CDR2 SNTAGT.

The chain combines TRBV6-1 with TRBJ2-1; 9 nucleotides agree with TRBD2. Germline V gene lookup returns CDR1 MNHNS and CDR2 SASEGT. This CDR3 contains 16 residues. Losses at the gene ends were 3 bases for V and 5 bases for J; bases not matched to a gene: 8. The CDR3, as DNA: TGTGCCAGCAGTGATATCCTAGCGGGGCCCAACAATGAGCAGTTCTTC. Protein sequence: CASSDILAGPNNEQFF.

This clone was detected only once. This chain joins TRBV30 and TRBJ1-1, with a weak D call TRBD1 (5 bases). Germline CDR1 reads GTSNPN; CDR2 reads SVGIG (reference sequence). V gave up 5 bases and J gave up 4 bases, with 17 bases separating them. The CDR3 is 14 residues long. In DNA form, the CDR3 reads TGTGCCTGGGCGGGGGACTGGGGCATCACTGAAGCTTTCTTT. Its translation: CAWAGDWGITEAFF. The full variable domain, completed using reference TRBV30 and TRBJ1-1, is SQTIHQWPATLVQPVGSPLSLECTVEGTSNPNLYWYRQAAGRGLQLLFYSVGIGQISSEVPQNLSASRPQDRQFILSSKKLLLSDSGFYLCAWAGDWGITEAFFGQGTRLTVV.

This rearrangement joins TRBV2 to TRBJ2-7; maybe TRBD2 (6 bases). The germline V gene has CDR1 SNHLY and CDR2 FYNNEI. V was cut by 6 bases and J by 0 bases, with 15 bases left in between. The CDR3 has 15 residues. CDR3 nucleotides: TGTGCCAGCAGCGCCGGGACTTCTTACTCCTACGAGCAGTACTTC. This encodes CASSAGTSYSYEQYF.